The TCR beta chain described here comes from a study of shared clonotypes between healthy human individuals. Study-wide points: Generation probabilities of non-shared clonotypes were lower (relative to those shared by all four donors). Sequencing depth was a factor that was expected to affect clonotype sharing among donors.

V was pared by 0 bases and J by 5 bases, with 12 bases between. From germline, CDR1 is SGHNT and CDR2 YYREEE (reference sequence). This CDR3 spans 14 amino acids. The assay was carried out at the deep level. Sequencing was performed with immunoSEQ multiplex PCR; in TCRdb, only in-frame clones are kept and a portion is missing. This sample has fewer than 3 million clones, with under 95% found just once. This clone was seen just once. Its antigen is as yet unknown. This receptor was identified in a man aged 18-30 years in good health. Some clones in this sample may be carry-over from other donors' samples. The chain couples TRBV5-4 to TRBJ2-7, with D possibly TRBD2 on 5 matching bases. Input material: naive CD4+ T cells from PBMCs. As for subset: CD45RA+ positively selected. The CDR3 is CASSLVGSVHEQYF. For the CDR3, the DNA is TGTGCCAGCAGCTTGGTTGGGAGTGTGCACGAGCAGTACTTC.